One sample yielded the 7 T cell receptor beta chains listed below, sequenced in a study of blood T cell repertoires in COVID-19. Libraries were prepared by immunoSEQ multiplex PCR; TCRdb keeps only in-frame clonotypes and omits some of them. The profile covers 46,000 or so clones, with approximately 87% appearing a single time and about 12% taken by the ten largest. Sequencing used peripheral blood. These receptors were taken from a human donor in a cohort sampled during active COVID-19.

The chain is built from TRBV5-5 and TRBJ2-7; the D is unclear. Trimming cost V 3 bases and J 1 base, with 5 bases left between them. Germline V gene sequence: CDR1 SGHKS, CDR2 YYEKEE (reference sequence). This CDR3 has 12 residues. The CDR3 DNA reads TGTGCCAGCAGCTCAGAATCCTACGAGCAGTACTTC. It encodes CASSSESYEQYF.

The V gene is TRBV28, the J gene TRBJ1-5; D is perhaps TRBD1 (5 bases). CDR1 and CDR2 from the germline V gene are MDHEN and SYDVKM. Trimming removed 4 bases at V and 0 bases at J, with 13 bases between. The CDR3 covers 16 residues. The CDR3 DNA sequence: TGTGCCAGCAGTTCAACTCAGGGTTATAGCAATCAGCCCCAGCATTTT. It codes for CASSSTQGYSNQPQHF.

The chain carries TRBV19 and TRBJ2-7; TRBD1 matches at 12 bases. The CDR3 spans 15 residues. Germline V lookup: CDR1 LNHDA, CDR2 SQIVND (reference sequence). J was trimmed by 9 bases and V by 1 base; bases with no gene match: 7. CDR3 residues: CASSIGGTGGAGQYF. CDR3 sequence (DNA): TGTGCCAGTAGTATAGGCGGGACAGGGGGCGCCGGGCAGTACTTC.

The rearrangement joins TRBV7-9 to TRBJ1-2; weak D call: TRBD1 (6 bases). Germline CDR1 and CDR2: SEHNR and FQNEAQ (reference sequence). The length of the CDR3 is 13 residues. V lost 7 bases to trimming and J lost 10 bases, with 19 bases between them. CDR3 sequence (DNA): TGTGCCAGCACCATGGGGGACAATTCTAACTACACCTTC. Translated: CASTMGDNSNYTF.

This clone was recorded a few times. The chain combines TRBV30 with TRBJ2-2, with 8 bases fitting TRBD1. CDR3 size: 14 residues. CDR1 and CDR2 (germline): GTSNPN, SVGIG (reference sequence). Germline trimming cut 4 bases from V and 5 bases from J; bases unmatched to any gene: 6. The CDR3: CAWKTGVGTGELFF. The CDR3 region has the DNA TGTGCCTGGAAGACAGGGGTTGGAACCGGGGAGCTGTTTTTT.

Points on this clone: Other DNA sequences of this sample code for an identical CDR3. The J gene is TRBJ1-2, the V gene TRBV7-9, with TRBD1 matching 7 bases. From germline, CDR1 is SEHNR and CDR2 FQNEAQ (reference sequence). The J segment lost 7 bases and the V segment lost 1 base, leaving 6 bases of the junction unmatched. There are 14 residues in the CDR3. DNA for the CDR3: TGTGCCAGCAGCTTAGGTGGCCAGGGGGGTGGCTACACCTTC. Residues: CASSLGGQGGGYTF.

This clone was detected only once. The gene calls are TRBV29-1 and TRBJ1-1; 7 nucleotides align to TRBD1. The V segment lost 2 bases and the J segment 2 bases; nucleotides outside the gene matches: 2. Germline assignment: CDR1 SQVTM and CDR2 ANQGSEA. This CDR3 has 13 amino acids. CDR3 bases: TGCAGCGTTGAACGGGACAGCAACACTGAAGCTTTCTTT. Translating gives CSVERDSNTEAFF.